This passage covers 24 T cell receptor beta chains from one sample sequenced in a study of blood T cell repertoires in COVID-19. Here immunoSEQ multiplex PCR was the method, and the copy in TCRdb shows in-frame clones only, minus some. The sample consists of around 270,000 clones, about 89% of them appearing once. The source material was peripheral blood. These receptors were obtained from a man aged 40-55 years with acute or convalescent COVID-19.

The chain uses TRBV27 and TRBJ2-1; TRBD2 matches 8 bases. Per germline, CDR1 MNHEY and CDR2 SMNVEV (reference sequence). Losses at the gene ends were 4 bases for V and 2 bases for J; bases not matched to a gene: 7. The CDR3 has 16 amino acids. The CDR3 region is CASSSRLAKTYNEQFF. The CDR3 DNA follows: TGTGCCAGCAGTTCCAGACTAGCGAAAACCTACAATGAGCAGTTCTTC.

This chain links TRBV7-8 with TRBJ2-3; 8 bases match TRBD2. The ends lost 5 bases at V and 6 bases at J; junction bases unmatched: 4. The CDR3 covers 13 residues. The germline gives CDR1 SGHVS, CDR2 FQNEAQ. CDR3 amino acids: CASSGLAVDTQYF. CDR3 DNA: TGTGCCAGCAGCGGACTAGCCGTCGATACGCAGTATTTT. Full variable domain (rest looked up from reference TRBV7-8 and TRBJ2-3): GAGVSQSPRYKVAKRGQDVALRCDPISGHVSLFWYQQALGQGPEFLTYFQNEAQLDKSGLPSDRFFAERPEGSVSTLKIQRTQQEDSAVYLCASSGLAVDTQYFGPGTRLTVL.

The chain employs TRBV29-1 and TRBJ2-7, with D perhaps TRBD2 (6 bases). This CDR3 has 12 residues. Germline values: CDR1 SQVTM, CDR2 ANQGSEA. Trimming stripped 4 bases from V and 3 bases from J, with 10 bases between. CDR3 in amino acids: CSVVEGFYEQYF. In nucleotides, the CDR3 is TGCAGCGTTGTGGAGGGGTTCTACGAGCAGTACTTC.

This clone occurred a few times. As DNA, the CDR3 is TGTGCCAGCAGCTTAGGTGGGGAAAGGGGGCTTGGGTCGAACACTGAAGCTTTCTTT. The encoded protein is CASSLGGERGLGSNTEAFF. This chain uses TRBV7-9 with TRBJ1-1; 7 bases match TRBD1. The CDR3 covers 19 residues. Germline values: CDR1 SEHNR, CDR2 FQNEAQ (reference sequence). Trimming took 1 base from V and 1 from J; bases not matched to a gene: 15.

The chain's CDR3 is CASSGTGRGNTIYF. CDR3 DNA sequence: TGTGCCAGCAGTGGGACAGGGAGAGGAAACACCATATATTTT. The chain carries TRBV2 and TRBJ1-3; 8 bases match TRBD1. Germline CDR1 SNHLY, CDR2 FYNNEI. The CDR3 consists of 14 residues. V gave up 4 bases and J gave up 4 bases; unmatched junction bases: 3. The full variable domain, rest sourced from reference TRBV2 and TRBJ1-3, is EPEVTQTPSHQVTQMGQEVILRCVPISNHLYFYWYRQILGQKVEFLVSFYNNEISEKSEIFDDQFSVERPDGSNFTLKIRSTKLEDSAMYFCASSGTGRGNTIYFGEGSWLTVV.

The V call is TRBV7-9, the J call TRBJ2-3; 12 nucleotides align to TRBD2. Germline trimming cut 5 bases from V and 1 base from J; bases unmatched to any gene: 13. This CDR3 is built from 19 residues. Germline V gene lookup returns CDR1 SEHNR and CDR2 FQNEAQ (reference sequence). CDR3 nucleotide sequence: TGTGCCAGCAGCCCGTCACTAGCGGGGGGCCTACCCCGCACAGATACGCAGTATTTT. It yields the protein CASSPSLAGGLPRTDTQYF.

The chain carries TRBV27 and TRBJ2-3; D might be TRBD2 (6 bases). Germline CDR1 reads MNHEY; CDR2 reads SMNVEV (reference sequence). The V gene lost 6 bases and the J gene lost 1 base, with 17 bases spanning the gap. This CDR3 has 16 amino acids. CDR3 residues: CASSNSWDFRTDTQYF. CDR3 in DNA: TGTGCCAGCAGCAACTCTTGGGACTTTCGCACAGATACGCAGTATTTT.

V usage is TRBV11-2 and J usage is TRBJ2-7; the match to TRBD2 covers 7 bases. CDR3 length equals 16 residues. With V trimmed by 5 bases and J by 0 bases, 10 bases remained unmatched. CDR1 and CDR2 (germline): SGHAT, FQNNGV. CDR3 sequence reads: CASSPRGGAFSYEQYF. CDR3 sequence (DNA): TGTGCCAGCAGCCCCCGGGGAGGGGCCTTCTCCTACGAGCAGTACTTC.

V and J are TRBV20-1 and TRBJ1-2, with 7 bases identical to TRBD1. Germline values: CDR1 DFQATT, CDR2 SNEGSKA (reference sequence). There are 11 residues in the CDR3. CDR3 residues: CCSDRDYGYTF. CDR3 DNA: TGCTGCTCCGACAGGGACTATGGCTACACCTTC.

In its sample, this clone was seen once. V and J are TRBV9 and TRBJ2-3; D might be TRBD2 (6 bases). Trimming shortened V by 2 bases and J by 5 bases, and 18 bases separated the two germline ends. This CDR3 contains 16 residues. Per germline, CDR1 SGDLS and CDR2 YYNGEE. In DNA, the CDR3 is TGTGCCAGCAGCGTGGGAGTAGCGGCTCTGGGAGATACGCAGTATTTT. Protein: CASSVGVAALGDTQYF.

This clone has only one observation. This chain uses TRBV30 with TRBJ1-2; a weak D match, TRBD1 (6 bases). This CDR3 has 15 residues. V was pared by 0 bases and J by 4 bases, with 15 bases between. Germline CDR1 is GTSNPN and CDR2 is SVGIG (reference sequence). CDR3 protein: CAWSVQKGVAYGYTF. CDR3 nucleotide sequence: TGTGCCTGGAGTGTACAGAAGGGGGTCGCCTATGGCTACACCTTC.

The chain recombines TRBV2 with TRBJ1-2, with 7 nucleotides matching TRBD1. In germline, CDR1 is SNHLY, CDR2 FYNNEI. J was trimmed by 3 bases and V by 6 bases; bases with no gene match: 7. CDR3 length equals 14 residues. The CDR3 loop is CASSKGARDYGYTF. DNA of the CDR3: TGTGCCAGCAGCAAGGGGGCTAGGGACTATGGCTACACCTTC.

V gene TRBV6-1 combines with J gene TRBJ2-3; 12 bases line up with TRBD1. The CDR3 loop spans 16 amino acids. Germline CDR1 reads MNHNS; CDR2 reads SASEGT. J gave up 3 bases and V 4 bases, and 5 bases lay outside the gene matches. This CDR3 is CASSVRDRGQTDTQYF. CDR3 DNA: TGTGCCAGCAGTGTTCGGGACAGGGGGCAGACAGATACGCAGTATTTT.

The chain uses TRBV6-2 or TRBV6-3 and TRBJ2-2; D is possibly TRBD1 (6 bases). V lost 5 bases to trimming and J lost 0 bases, with 13 bases between them. CDR1 is MNHEY, CDR2 SVGEGT, per germline. CDR3 size: 16 residues. The CDR3 region has the DNA TGTGCCAGCAGTAGGGGGACATCAGCGAACACCGGGGAGCTGTTTTTT. Translation gives CASSRGTSANTGELFF.

The chain couples TRBV7-9 to TRBJ2-7, with TRBD2 as a possible D gene (6 bases). CDR3 length equals 16 residues. V was clipped by 5 bases and J by 2 bases, with 19 bases between them. Germline lookup yields CDR1 SEHNR and CDR2 FQNEAQ (reference sequence). The CDR3 nucleotides read TGTGCCAGCAGCCATCGGGACTCCGAACCCCCCTACGAGCAGTACTTC. It yields the protein CASSHRDSEPPYEQYF.

Notes on this clone: Within the sample, other DNA sequences also encode this same CDR3. The chain is built from TRBV6-5 and TRBJ2-7; the match to TRBD1 covers 9 bases. Germline values: CDR1 MNHEY, CDR2 SVGAGI. The CDR3 runs 15 residues. The trim removed 6 bases at V and 2 bases at J, leaving 8 bases unmatched. CDR3 nucleotide sequence: TGTGCCAGCAGCCGAACGGGACAGGGTGCCTACGAGCAGTACTTC. Its protein is CASSRTGQGAYEQYF.

The chain couples TRBV11-2 to TRBJ2-3; D gene uncertain. Trimming removed 2 bases from V and 2 bases from J, with 20 bases in between. The CDR3 has 18 residues. Germline CDR1 is SGHAT and CDR2 is FQNNGV. CDR3 sequence reads: CASSLPHSTPELTDTQYF. CDR3 nucleotides: TGTGCCAGCAGCTTACCTCATTCGACACCCGAACTCACAGATACGCAGTATTTT.

This chain uses TRBV7-9 with TRBJ2-1; 11 nucleotides match TRBD2. The length of the CDR3 is 15 residues. The junction had 1 base not matched to a gene; V was cut back by 0 bases and J by 6 bases. CDR1 SEHNR and CDR2 FQNEAQ come from the germline V gene (reference sequence). The CDR3 DNA sequence: TGTGCCAGCAGCTTAGCTAGCGGGGGGGCCAATGAGCAGTTCTTC. Its protein is CASSLASGGANEQFF.

The table lists this clone with a count of one. The chain is built from TRBV10-1 and TRBJ2-1; 7 nucleotides match TRBD1. Germline lookup yields CDR1 WNHNN and CDR2 SYGVQD (reference sequence). Trimming at V came to 0 bases and at J to 12 bases, leaving 5 bases not matched to a gene. The CDR3 extends over 13 amino acids. This chain's CDR3 is CASSESGGRGQFF. For the CDR3, the DNA is TGCGCCAGCAGTGAGTCAGGGGGCCGCGGGCAGTTCTTC.

In nucleotides, the CDR3 is TGTGCCAGCCGAGGGGGTGGCACCGGGGAGCTGTTTTTT. It encodes CASRGGGTGELFF. V gene TRBV6-5 combines with J gene TRBJ2-2, with D perhaps TRBD1 (6 bases). The CDR3 spans 13 residues. CDR1 and CDR2 (germline): MNHEY, SVGAGI. Trimming removed 8 bases at V and 4 bases at J, with 11 bases between.

The V call is TRBV11-2, the J call TRBJ1-1; D unclear. V shed 5 bases and J shed 0 bases, with 7 bases lying between them. The CDR3 covers 13 residues. The germline CDR1 and CDR2 sequences are SGHAT and FQNNGV. This CDR3 reads CASSTEMNTEAFF. DNA of the CDR3: TGTGCCAGCAGCACTGAAATGAACACTGAAGCTTTCTTT.

The chain is built from TRBV5-4 and TRBJ1-1, with no clear D. Germline lookup yields CDR1 SGHNT and CDR2 YYREEE (reference sequence). The V and J ends lost 0 bases and 0 bases respectively, with 9 bases between them. The CDR3 is 15 residues long. The chain's CDR3 is CASSLEIDLNTEAFF. CDR3 DNA: TGTGCCAGCAGCTTGGAGATAGATCTGAACACTGAAGCTTTCTTT.

The chain has TRBV6-5 and TRBJ1-2, with D perhaps matching TRBD1 (5 bases). The germline V gene has CDR1 MNHEY and CDR2 SVGAGI. Trimming stripped 8 bases from V and 5 bases from J, with 12 bases between. The CDR3 length is 12 residues. In DNA form, the CDR3 reads TGTGCCAGCGGGAGGGACTGGTATGGCTACACCTTC. As protein: CASGRDWYGYTF.

The rearrangement joins TRBV5-1 to TRBJ1-1, with a possible D match to TRBD1 (6 bases). CDR1 is SGHRS and CDR2 is YFSETQ in the germline V gene. The CDR3 has 15 amino acids. V lost 4 bases and J 4 bases, leaving 17 bases between the germline ends. As DNA, the CDR3 is TGCGCCAGCAGCCTACCGAGACAGGATAGCACTGAAGCTTTCTTT. Its translation is CASSLPRQDSTEAFF.